A selection of T cell receptor beta chains follows, all from one sample in a study of T cells in tumors after PD-1 blockade. This table comes from immunoSEQ multiplex PCR, and its TCRdb copy is limited to in-frame clones, with some not included. The profile shows about 10,000 clones, 67% of them singletons. The specimen was tumor tissue, collected after anti-PD-1 treatment. Source of these receptors: a human donor with basal cell carcinoma. Both conserved end residues are trimmed from each CDR3. A D gene is named only where the DNA matches it firmly.

ASTEGWGTGELF,TRBV6-5,-,TRBJ2-2
AWREAGGTDTQY,TRBV30,TRBD2,TRBJ2-3
ATILPITGYT,TRBV24-1,-,TRBJ1-2
ATSKTLYGLSETQY,TRBV15,-,TRBJ2-5
ASSRLGRYEQF,TRBV3-1/TRBV3-2,-,TRBJ2-1
ASSLGRQGPAY,TRBV6-2/TRBV6-3,TRBD1,TRBJ2-7
ASSLGLRGPGHTEAF,TRBV5-6,TRBD1,TRBJ1-1
ASSGGDRGVFNPYT,TRBV9,TRBD1,TRBJ1-2
SVDGTGSGNTIY,TRBV29-1,TRBD1,TRBJ1-3
ASGGRTSGTYEQY,TRBV10-2,TRBD2,TRBJ2-7
ASSLRQGTDTQY,TRBV3-1/TRBV3-2,TRBD1,TRBJ2-3
ASSFAGEETQY,TRBV7-9,TRBD2,TRBJ2-5
ASSLDLIRTYMNTEAF,TRBV11-2,-,TRBJ1-1
ASSLVGDEQY,TRBV5-6,-,TRBJ2-7
ASSLLGTGTEAF,TRBV7-3,-,TRBJ1-1
ASSKGIGELF,TRBV21-1,-,TRBJ2-2
ASSPGRGSYNEQF,TRBV7-6,-,TRBJ2-1
ATSDRLSTDTQY,TRBV24-1,-,TRBJ2-3
ASSLLAQGAEAF,TRBV5-5,-,TRBJ1-1
ASSSGTGPSYEQY,TRBV21-1,-,TRBJ2-7
ATSHGGQPQH,TRBV24-1,-,TRBJ1-5
ASSPILFQETQY,TRBV28,-,TRBJ2-5
ASSFPLRGTSTDTQY,TRBV28,-,TRBJ2-3
ASSEGVYSGNTIY,TRBV6-1,-,TRBJ1-3
ASSNTGYGYT,TRBV5-1,-,TRBJ1-2
ASSSRTSGSDAYNEQF,TRBV7-3,TRBD2,TRBJ2-1
ASRGAAGVSEQY,TRBV5-1,-,TRBJ2-7